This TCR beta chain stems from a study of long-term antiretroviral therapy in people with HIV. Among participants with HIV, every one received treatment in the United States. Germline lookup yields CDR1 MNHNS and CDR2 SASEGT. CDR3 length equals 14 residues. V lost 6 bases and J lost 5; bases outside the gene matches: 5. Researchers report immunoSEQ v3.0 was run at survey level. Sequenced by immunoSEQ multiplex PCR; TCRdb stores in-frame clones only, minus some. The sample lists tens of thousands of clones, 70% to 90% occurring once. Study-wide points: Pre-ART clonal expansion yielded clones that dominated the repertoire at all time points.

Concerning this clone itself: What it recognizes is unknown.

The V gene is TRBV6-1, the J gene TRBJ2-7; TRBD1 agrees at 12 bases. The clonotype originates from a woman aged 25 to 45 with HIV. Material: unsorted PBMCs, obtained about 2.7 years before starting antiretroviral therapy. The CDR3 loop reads CASSGTGGIDEQYV. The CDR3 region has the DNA TGTGCCAGCAGCGGGACAGGGGGCATTGACGAGCAGTACGTC.